The 25 T cell receptor beta chains listed next were all sequenced from one sample in a study of blood T cell repertoires in COVID-19. Libraries were prepared by immunoSEQ multiplex PCR; TCRdb keeps only in-frame clonotypes and omits some of them. The profile shows 95,000 to 150,000 clones, around 86% of them singletons. What was sequenced was peripheral blood. The receptors stem from a man aged 60 to 75 with acute or convalescent COVID-19.

This rearrangement joins TRBV6-6 to TRBJ1-3; D is undetermined. Per the germline V gene, CDR1 is MNHNY and CDR2 is SVGAGI (reference sequence). Trimming stripped 5 bases from V and 7 bases from J, with 21 bases between. CDR3 length: 16 amino acids. Written as DNA, the CDR3 is TGTGCCAGCAGTCCTCTTTACGGCGGCGGTAGGAACACCATATATTTT. Translation gives CASSPLYGGGRNTIYF.

The chain carries TRBV5-1 and TRBJ2-7, with D tentatively TRBD1 (6 bases). Germline V gene sequence: CDR1 SGHRS, CDR2 YFSETQ. The CDR3 is made up of 14 amino acids. V shed 3 bases and J shed 2 bases, with 12 bases lying between them. As DNA, the CDR3 is TGCGCCAGCAGCTCCGACGGACAGCCCTACGAGCAGTACTTC. It translates to CASSSDGQPYEQYF.

The chain combines TRBV2 with TRBJ1-2, with TRBD1 identical over 8 bases. The V and J ends lost 8 bases and 2 bases, in that order; junction bases with no gene match: 10. Germline-derived CDR1 and CDR2 are SNHLY and FYNNEI. The CDR3 covers 15 residues. CDR3 protein: CASRKYRGINYGYTF. As DNA, the CDR3 is TGTGCCAGCCGTAAATACAGGGGGATCAACTATGGCTACACCTTC.

This clone was detected a few times. The chain links TRBV10-3 to TRBJ2-7, with TRBD1 identical over 7 bases. V lost 4 bases to trimming and J lost 6 bases; unmatched junction nucleotides: 6. The CDR3 runs to 13 residues. Germline CDR1 and CDR2: ENHRY and SYGVKD. CDR3 sequence: CAISGQGSSEQYF. The CDR3 coding sequence is TGTGCCATCAGTGGACAGGGAAGTTCCGAGCAGTACTTC.

This clone has a single count. V usage is TRBV7-3 and J usage is TRBJ2-7, with TRBD1 matching 8 bases. The V and J ends lost 5 bases and 6 bases, in that order; junction bases with no gene match: 6. CDR3 length: 13 amino acids. Germline CDR1 reads SGHTA; CDR2 reads FQGTGA. The CDR3 spells CASSADRGAEQYF. The CDR3 DNA follows: TGTGCCAGCAGCGCCGACAGGGGAGCCGAGCAGTACTTC.

This sequence joins TRBV12-3 or TRBV12-4 and TRBJ2-1; D remains unclear. V was pared by 7 bases and J by 3 bases, with 4 bases between. The CDR3 extends over 11 amino acids. Written as DNA, the CDR3 is TGTGCCAGCACTAACTACAATGAGCAGTTCTTC. This encodes CASTNYNEQFF.

The chain recombines TRBV28 with TRBJ2-7; TRBD1 agrees at 11 bases. The CDR3 is made up of 16 amino acids. The ends lost 7 bases at V and 4 bases at J; junction bases unmatched: 12. Germline CDR1 is MDHEN and CDR2 is SYDVKM. CDR3 nucleotides: TGTGCCAGCACGAGTCCAGCCGGGACAGGGGGTTACGAGCAGTACTTC. Its protein product is CASTSPAGTGGYEQYF.

The genes are TRBV13 and TRBJ1-4, with TRBD1 as a possible D gene (6 bases). Germline V gives CDR1 PRHDT, CDR2 FYEKMQ (reference sequence). Trimming left V 6 bases short and J 5 bases short, with 13 bases between. CDR3 length: 14 amino acids. CDR3 in amino acids: CASRQGRVNEKLFF. The CDR3 DNA reads TGTGCCAGCAGACAGGGACGGGTCAATGAAAAACTGTTTTTT.

V and J are TRBV15 and TRBJ2-7; unclear D gene. The germline V gene has CDR1 LNHNV and CDR2 YYDKDF (reference sequence). There are 14 residues in the CDR3. The V gene lost 3 bases and the J gene lost 1 base, with 10 bases spanning the gap. CDR3 residues: CATSSQRGSYEQYF. CDR3 DNA sequence: TGTGCCACCAGCAGCCAGCGTGGGTCCTACGAGCAGTACTTC.

This chain joins TRBV5-1 and TRBJ2-7; TRBD1 is a possible D gene (6 bases). The CDR3 has 13 amino acids. Germline V CDR1 and CDR2: SGHRS, YFSETQ. Trimming left V 1 base short and J 4 bases short, with 9 bases between. The CDR3 DNA sequence: TGCGCCAGCAGCTTGCAGGGGTCATACGAGCAGTACTTC. Translation gives CASSLQGSYEQYF.

The chain joins TRBV11-2 to TRBJ1-5, with a possible D match to TRBD1 (6 bases). CDR1 is SGHAT and CDR2 is FQNNGV in the germline V gene. The CDR3 runs to 15 residues. The germline V and J ends were trimmed by 1 base and 4 bases, with 11 bases remaining between them. CDR3 amino acids: CASSLAGESNQPQHF. CDR3 sequence (DNA): TGTGCCAGCAGCTTAGCAGGGGAATCAAATCAGCCCCAGCATTTT.

The chain couples TRBV6-4 to TRBJ2-1; D ambiguous. The CDR3 has 18 residues. Germline V gives CDR1 MRHNA, CDR2 SNTAGT. Trimming stripped 0 bases from V and 0 bases from J, with 15 bases between. The CDR3 loop reads CASSDSGDSLGSYNEQFF. CDR3 nucleotide sequence: TGTGCCAGCAGTGACTCGGGTGATAGCCTCGGCTCCTACAATGAGCAGTTCTTC.

The chain has TRBV19 and TRBJ1-2; 8 positions match TRBD1. V lost 7 bases to trimming and J lost 4 bases; unmatched junction nucleotides: 8. This CDR3 is built from 14 residues. Germline V lookup: CDR1 LNHDA, CDR2 SQIVND (reference sequence). The DNA for the CDR3 is TGTGCCAGTAACCTCAGACAGGGGATCTATGGCTACACCTTC. Encoded protein: CASNLRQGIYGYTF.

The V and J genes are TRBV2 and TRBJ2-7; TRBD2 is a possible D gene (6 bases). This CDR3 contains 15 residues. The V gene lost 7 bases and the J gene lost 3 bases, with 19 bases spanning the gap. Germline assignment: CDR1 SNHLY and CDR2 FYNNEI. CDR3 residues: CASTANRGKYYEQYF. In nucleotides, the CDR3 is TGTGCCAGCACCGCCAACCGGGGGAAATACTACGAGCAGTACTTC.

J is TRBJ1-3 and V is TRBV30; D gene unclear. CDR3 length equals 14 residues. The germline V gene has CDR1 GTSNPN and CDR2 SVGIG (reference sequence). V lost 2 bases and J 0 bases, leaving 8 bases between the germline ends. This CDR3 reads CAWSPGSSGNTIYF. Here the CDR3 DNA reads TGTGCCTGGAGTCCGGGGAGCTCTGGAAACACCATATATTTT.

The rearrangement uses TRBV18 and TRBJ1-5; weak D call: TRBD1 (5 bases). Trimming took 3 bases from V and 4 from J, leaving 10 bases between them. The CDR3 is 14 residues long. Germline V CDR1 and CDR2: KGHSH, LQKENI. CDR3 nucleotides: TGTGCCAGCTCACCGGGGCAGGAAAATCAGCCCCAGCATTTT. Translated: CASSPGQENQPQHF. Full variable domain (missing parts from reference TRBV18 and TRBJ1-5): NAGVMQNPRHLVRRRGQEARLRCSPMKGHSHVYWYRQLPEEGLKFMVYLQKENIIDESGMPKERFSAEFPKEGPSILRIQQVVRGDSAAYFCASSPGQENQPQHFGDGTRLSIL.

This chain connects TRBV19 to TRBJ2-3; TRBD2 agrees at 11 bases. Germline V gene lookup returns CDR1 LNHDA and CDR2 SQIVND (reference sequence). Trimming at V came to 5 bases and at J to 0 bases, leaving 10 bases not matched to a gene. This CDR3 is built from 18 residues. The CDR3 loop is CASSSRGGTSGSTDTQYF. Written as DNA, the CDR3 is TGTGCCAGTAGTTCGCGCGGGGGGACTAGCGGAAGCACAGATACGCAGTATTTT.

The chain has TRBV5-4 and TRBJ2-5; tentative D call: TRBD2 (6 bases). The V gene lost 3 bases and the J gene lost 4 bases, with 10 bases spanning the gap. Germline V gives CDR1 SGHNT, CDR2 YYREEE (reference sequence). The CDR3 spans 13 residues. The CDR3: CASSWGDRETQYF. The CDR3 region has the DNA TGTGCCAGCAGCTGGGGGGATCGAGAGACCCAGTACTTC.

The gene calls are TRBV28 and TRBJ1-1; 7 bases match TRBD1. This CDR3 comprises 15 residues. The germline V gene encodes CDR1 MDHEN and CDR2 SYDVKM. V trimming: 5 bases; J trimming: 3 bases; junction bases outside the gene matches: 9. CDR3 loop: CASSPRQGIHTEAFF. CDR3 nucleotide sequence: TGTGCCAGCAGTCCCCGACAGGGTATACACACTGAAGCTTTCTTT.

The chain joins TRBV11-2 to TRBJ1-2, with D uncertain. Trimming left V 1 base short and J 2 bases short, with 8 bases between. The length of the CDR3 is 14 residues. Germline V gene lookup returns CDR1 SGHAT and CDR2 FQNNGV. The CDR3 region has the DNA TGTGCCAGCAGCTTAGGTGGGGAGAACTATGGCTACACCTTC. Residues: CASSLGGENYGYTF.

The genes are TRBV7-9 and TRBJ2-5, with TRBD2 matching 7 bases. Germline values: CDR1 SEHNR, CDR2 FQNEAQ (reference sequence). With V trimmed by 3 bases and J by 4 bases, 11 bases remained unmatched. The CDR3 spans 16 residues. The CDR3: CASSFWVLRGRETQYF. For the CDR3, the DNA is TGTGCCAGCAGCTTTTGGGTACTGCGGGGGAGAGAGACCCAGTACTTC. The whole variable domain, filled in from reference TRBV7-9 and TRBJ2-5, reads DTGVSQNPRHKITKRGQNVTFRCDPISEHNRLYWYRQTLGQGPEFLTYFQNEAQLEKSRLLSDRFSAERPKGSFSTLEIQRTEQGDSAMYLCASSFWVLRGRETQYFGPGTRLLVL.

The chain combines TRBV28 with TRBJ2-3, with 12 positions matching TRBD2. The germline CDR1 and CDR2 sequences are MDHEN and SYDVKM. V lost 8 bases and J lost 1; bases outside the gene matches: 4. This CDR3 spans 15 amino acids. CDR3 bases: TGTGCCAGCCCCGCTAGCGGGAGGGGCACAGATACGCAGTATTTT. It is translated as CASPASGRGTDTQYF.

Concerning this clone: Lacking the conserved final phenylalanine or tryptophan, this CDR3 likely reflects a read error. The DNA is left out, because the CDR3 cannot be placed on it with certainty; the CDR3 is given as TCRdb lists it. The CDR3 spells CASSEDGGLSVFE. The gene calls are TRBV2 and TRBJ1-2. Germline loops: CDR1 SNHLY, CDR2 FYNNEI. Counting both end residues, the CDR3 totals 13 amino acids.

V gene TRBV7-8 combines with J gene TRBJ2-7; 7 bases match TRBD2. V shed 5 bases, J shed 2 bases, and the junction held 15 bases outside the gene matches. This CDR3 region has 17 residues. From germline, CDR1 is SGHVS and CDR2 FQNEAQ. In DNA form, the CDR3 reads TGTGCCAGCAGCCCGAAAGTCGCTAGCGGTTACCCCTACGAGCAGTACTTC. Translating it yields CASSPKVASGYPYEQYF.

In DNA form, the CDR3 reads TGTGCCAGCAGCTTCGGCAGGGGAGTTGCCGGGGAGCTGTTTTTT. Its protein is CASSFGRGVAGELFF. The rearrangement uses TRBV7-9 and TRBJ2-2; a possible D gene is TRBD1 (6 bases). Germline CDR1 and CDR2: SEHNR and FQNEAQ (reference sequence). Deletions cut 3 bases from V and 6 bases from J, with 14 bases between. The CDR3 contains 15 residues.